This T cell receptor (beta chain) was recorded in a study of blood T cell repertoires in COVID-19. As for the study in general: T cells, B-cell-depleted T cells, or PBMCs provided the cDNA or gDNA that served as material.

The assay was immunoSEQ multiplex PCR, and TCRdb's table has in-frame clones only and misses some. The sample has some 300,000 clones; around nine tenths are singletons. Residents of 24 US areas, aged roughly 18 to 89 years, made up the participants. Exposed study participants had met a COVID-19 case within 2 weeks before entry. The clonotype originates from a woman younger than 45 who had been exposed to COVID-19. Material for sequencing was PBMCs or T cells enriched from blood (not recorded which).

CDR3 sequence (DNA): TGTGCCAGCAGCTCCGGAAGCGGGGGGGCTCGGTCCTACAATGAGCAGTTCTTC. Its translation: CASSSGSGGARSYNEQFF. The V and J genes are TRBV5-4 and TRBJ2-1; TRBD2 agrees at 10 bases. J lost 1 base, V lost 3 bases, and 10 bases had no gene match. The V gene's germline CDR1 is SGHNT and CDR2 YYREEE (reference sequence). The CDR3 is made up of 18 amino acids.